These T cell receptor beta chains were read from a single sample in a study of T cell repertoires in cytomegalovirus infection. MiXCR, run by TCRdb on the reads, gives a single entry per CDR3 protein. The sample lists some 270,000 distinct CDR3 sequences, approximately 22% seen once, with roughly 19% in the top ten. What these receptors recognize is not known. Sequencing was performed on cultured PBMCs, taken from culture after CMV antigen stimulation. The receptors come from a human donor in good health (CMV status not recorded). Some clones in this sample may be carry-over from other donors' samples. CDR3s include the opening cysteine and the closing phenylalanine or tryptophan. The order of the fields is D gene, J gene, V gene, clone size, CDR3 protein, CDR3 DNA. A D gene is named only where the DNA matches it firmly. The listing skips clone size in some rows; elsewhere it reads once, few, many or a size class.

d_call: .
j_call: TRBJ2-1
v_call: TRBV11-2
clone_size: .
cdr3_aa: CASSPQDSHAIDEQFF
cdr3_nt: TGTGCCAGCAGCCCGCAAGACAGTCATGCGATTGATGAGCAGTTCTTC

d_call: .
j_call: TRBJ2-4
v_call: TRBV14
clone_size: .
cdr3_aa: CASSQEPIIAKNIQYF
cdr3_nt: TGTGCCAGCAGCCAAGAACCCATCATAGCCAAAAACATTCAGTACTTC

d_call: TRBD1
j_call: TRBJ1-1
v_call: TRBV5-1
clone_size: .
cdr3_aa: CASSLKGQANTEAFF
cdr3_nt: TGCGCCAGCAGCTTGAAAGGACAGGCGAACACTGAAGCTTTCTTT

d_call: .
j_call: TRBJ1-2
v_call: TRBV12-5
clone_size: few
cdr3_aa: CASGTGYGYTF
cdr3_nt: TGTGCTAGTGGTACCGGCTATGGCTACACCTTC

d_call: .
j_call: TRBJ2-1
v_call: TRBV7-9
clone_size: .
cdr3_aa: CASSGGEQGLYNEQFF
cdr3_nt: TGTGCCAGCAGCGGTGGCGAGCAGGGACTTTACAATGAGCAGTTCTTC

d_call: TRBD1
j_call: TRBJ2-7
v_call: TRBV6-2/TRBV6-3
clone_size: .
cdr3_aa: CASSYSQRGQGSYEQYF
cdr3_nt: TGTGCCAGCAGTTACTCGCAGAGGGGACAGGGAAGCTACGAGCAGTACTTC

d_call: .
j_call: TRBJ2-5
v_call: TRBV7-9
clone_size: few
cdr3_aa: CASSPRQAPQETQYF
cdr3_nt: TGTGCCAGCAGCCCCCGACAGGCGCCTCAAGAGACCCAGTACTTC

d_call: .
j_call: TRBJ2-7
v_call: TRBV28
clone_size: .
cdr3_aa: CASSLDPIAYEQYF
cdr3_nt: TGTGCCAGCAGTTTAGACCCTATCGCCTACGAGCAGTACTTC

d_call: .
j_call: TRBJ1-1
v_call: TRBV6-5
clone_size: .
cdr3_aa: CASTVQLNTEAFF
cdr3_nt: TGTGCCAGCACTGTACAGCTAAACACTGAAGCTTTCTTT

d_call: .
j_call: TRBJ1-2
v_call: TRBV7-9
clone_size: many
cdr3_aa: CASSLGVPDGYTF
cdr3_nt: TGTGCCAGCAGCTTAGGGGTACCGGATGGCTACACCTTC

d_call: TRBD2
j_call: TRBJ2-1
v_call: TRBV7-4
clone_size: few
cdr3_aa: CASSLETSGAFDEQFF
cdr3_nt: TGTGCCAGCAGCTTAGAGACTAGCGGGGCGTTTGATGAGCAGTTCTTC

d_call: TRBD2
j_call: TRBJ2-1
v_call: TRBV10-3
clone_size: .
cdr3_aa: CAISDAGLGYNEQFF
cdr3_nt: TGTGCCATCAGTGACGCGGGACTAGGCTACAATGAGCAGTTCTTC

d_call: .
j_call: TRBJ1-1
v_call: TRBV7-6
clone_size: few
cdr3_aa: CASSLVGVATEAFF
cdr3_nt: TGTGCCAGCAGCTTAGTAGGGGTAGCGACTGAAGCTTTCTTT

d_call: .
j_call: TRBJ2-1
v_call: TRBV24-1
clone_size: few
cdr3_aa: CATSDRGRGEQFF
cdr3_nt: TGTGCCACCAGTGATAGGGGGAGGGGTGAGCAGTTCTTC

d_call: .
j_call: TRBJ1-1
v_call: TRBV20-1
clone_size: few
cdr3_aa: CSAPTGGNTEAFF
cdr3_nt: TGCAGTGCTCCCACGGGGGGGAACACTGAAGCTTTCTTT

d_call: .
j_call: TRBJ2-7
v_call: TRBV5-6
clone_size: .
cdr3_aa: CASSFEGYEQYF
cdr3_nt: TGTGCCAGCAGCTTCGAAGGGTACGAGCAGTACTTC

d_call: .
j_call: TRBJ1-1
v_call: TRBV7-9
clone_size: .
cdr3_aa: CASNRNTEAFF
cdr3_nt: TGTGCCAGTAACAGGAACACTGAAGCTTTCTTT

d_call: .
j_call: TRBJ2-5
v_call: TRBV29-1
clone_size: .
cdr3_aa: CSVVLDNLGETQYF
cdr3_nt: TGCAGCGTGGTGCTGGACAATTTGGGAGAGACCCAGTACTTC

d_call: TRBD1
j_call: TRBJ2-5
v_call: TRBV5-6
clone_size: .
cdr3_aa: CASSAEQGALETQYF
cdr3_nt: TGTGCCAGCAGCGCCGAACAGGGGGCCCTGGAGACCCAGTACTTC

d_call: .
j_call: TRBJ2-1
v_call: TRBV7-2
clone_size: few
cdr3_aa: CASSLGQLSYNEQFF
cdr3_nt: TGTGCCAGCAGCCTAGGACAGCTTTCCTACAATGAGCAGTTCTTC

d_call: .
j_call: TRBJ1-2
v_call: TRBV5-5
clone_size: .
cdr3_aa: CASSSDSPGKNYGYTF
cdr3_nt: TGTGCCAGCAGCTCCGACTCACCAGGAAAGAACTATGGCTACACCTTC

d_call: TRBD2
j_call: TRBJ2-5
v_call: TRBV12-3/TRBV12-4
clone_size: many
cdr3_aa: CASGEGGLIYF
cdr3_nt: TGTGCCAGCGGGGAGGGAGGCCTAATTTACTTC

d_call: TRBD2
j_call: TRBJ2-3
v_call: TRBV12-3/TRBV12-4
clone_size: many
cdr3_aa: CASSLSGGVSLGTDTQYF
cdr3_nt: TGTGCCAGCAGTTTATCGGGGGGAGTTTCCCTGGGGACAGATACGCAGTATTTT